Sequencing of this TCR beta chain was carried out in a study of cytomegalovirus exposure and HLA in healthy donors. Across the study: As an earlier analysis found, about 179 million T cells yielded 95 million to 130 million unique TCR beta sequences. Study-level findings and limits: An analysis was carried out at a later point. It showed that HLA-associated TCR beta chains were more clonally expanded than equally common non-associated chains.

Primers: 60 Vbeta forward and 13 Jbeta reverse. Profiling relied on immunoSEQ multiplex PCR, and the TCRdb table lists in-frame clones only, not all of them. This sample carries about 170,000 clones, 80% to 85% of them seen once, and the ten largest clones take about 2.2%. This clone was detected a few times. Its matching antigen is unknown. The CDR3 length is 12 residues. V lost 6 bases, J lost 4 bases, and 8 bases lay in between. Germline loops: CDR1 SGHTS, CDR2 YDEGEE. The chain recombines TRBV5-8 with TRBJ2-1; D not certain. This TCR was recovered from a male donor in good health and CMV-seronegative. Sequencing was carried out using PBMCs. The CDR3 DNA is TGTGCCAGCACTACGATTTACAATGAGCAGTTCTTC. Protein sequence: CASTTIYNEQFF.